The 12 T cell receptor beta chains below all came from one sample that was sequenced in a study of OX40 agonist ivuxolimab in advanced cancers. Only in-frame clones appear in the TCRdb table, and some are missing; sequencing was by immunoSEQ multiplex PCR. The table lists about 75,000 clones, more than 85% of them singletons. The sequencing here drew on CD4+ or CD8+ T cells sorted from blood, taken in a trial of the OX40 agonist ivuxolimab. The receptors stem from an adult with an advanced solid tumor such as melanoma, head and neck, liver or kidney cancer.

The V gene is TRBV28, the J gene TRBJ2-2; D may be TRBD1 (5 bases). The V end lost 4 bases, the J end lost 5 bases, and 14 bases lay between the germline ends. This CDR3 contains 15 residues. Per germline, CDR1 MDHEN and CDR2 SYDVKM. The CDR3 protein is CASSYVQGRTGELFF. Here the CDR3 DNA reads TGTGCCAGCAGTTACGTCCAGGGTAGGACCGGGGAGCTGTTTTTT.

The chain couples TRBV5-1 to TRBJ2-2; 8 bases line up with TRBD1. The CDR3 is 16 residues long. Per the germline V gene, CDR1 is SGHRS and CDR2 is YFSETQ. V lost 0 bases to trimming and J lost 5 bases; unmatched junction nucleotides: 6. This chain's CDR3 is CASSLDGTGVTGELFF. The CDR3 nucleotides are TGCGCCAGCAGCTTGGACGGGACAGGAGTAACCGGGGAGCTGTTTTTT.

This clone was counted once. V and J are TRBV20-1 and TRBJ2-1; D tentatively reads TRBD1 or TRBD2 (5 bases each). Trimming pared 5 bases from V and 5 bases from J, leaving 7 bases between. Germline-derived CDR1 and CDR2 are DFQATT and SNEGSKA (reference sequence). The CDR3 loop spans 11 amino acids. This CDR3 reads CSAGGNNEQFF. The CDR3 bases are TGCAGTGCTGGGGGTAACAATGAGCAGTTCTTC.

The V gene is TRBV5-4, the J gene TRBJ1-2; D remains unclear. V dropped 3 bases and J dropped 0 bases, with 12 bases sitting between them. This CDR3 has 15 amino acids. CDR1 and CDR2 from the germline V gene are SGHNT and YYREEE (reference sequence). For the CDR3, the DNA is TGTGCCAGCAGCTCCGACGCAAGCCCTAACTATGGCTACACCTTC. Protein product: CASSSDASPNYGYTF.

The V gene is TRBV19, the J gene TRBJ2-7, with a possible D match to TRBD2 (5 bases). The V gene lost 1 base and the J gene lost 2 bases, with 9 bases spanning the gap. This CDR3 region has 14 residues. CDR1 and CDR2 from the germline V gene are LNHDA and SQIVND (reference sequence). The chain's CDR3 is CASSIGSGTYEQYF. In DNA, the CDR3 is TGTGCCAGTAGTATAGGGAGCGGAACCTACGAGCAGTACTTC.

The chain is built from TRBV7-8 and TRBJ2-7; D not certain. V dropped 5 bases and J dropped 3 bases, with 11 bases sitting between them. The CDR3 contains 13 residues. Germline V gene sequence: CDR1 SGHVS, CDR2 FQNEAQ. The CDR3 DNA reads TGTGCCAGCAGCCTTCCGTTAGGCTACGAGCAGTACTTC. It is translated as CASSLPLGYEQYF.

The chain has TRBV5-4 and TRBJ2-6; D not resolved. Germline V gives CDR1 SGHNT, CDR2 YYREEE (reference sequence). Trimming stripped 4 bases from V and 4 bases from J, with 18 bases between. The CDR3 runs 17 residues. The CDR3 reads CASSPPGSVSGANVLTF. CDR3 bases: TGTGCCAGCAGCCCCCCTGGGTCAGTCTCGGGGGCCAACGTCCTGACTTTC.

This chain uses TRBV5-1 with TRBJ2-3, with D possibly matching TRBD1 (6 bases). Germline V lookup: CDR1 SGHRS, CDR2 YFSETQ. Between the trimmed V and J ends, which lost 0 bases and 2 bases, there was a span of 13 bases. The CDR3 sequence is 16 residues long. CDR3 region: CASSLGGQTHTDTQYF. The CDR3 DNA sequence: TGCGCCAGCAGCTTGGGTGGACAGACCCACACAGATACGCAGTATTTT.

This chain connects TRBV5-1 to TRBJ1-4, with TRBD1 identical over 9 bases. The CDR3 runs 15 residues. Per the germline V gene, CDR1 is SGHRS and CDR2 is YFSETQ. The V segment lost 3 bases and the J segment 7 bases; nucleotides outside the gene matches: 7. CDR3 loop: CASSSGDRVREKLFF. Here the CDR3 DNA reads TGCGCCAGCAGCTCGGGGGACAGGGTTCGTGAAAAACTGTTTTTT.

The chain couples TRBV5-1 to TRBJ1-1; no firm D call. The V and J ends lost 5 bases and 0 bases respectively, with 8 bases between them. CDR1 and CDR2 from the germline V gene are SGHRS and YFSETQ. The CDR3 sequence is 13 residues long. In DNA, the CDR3 is TGCGCCAGCAGGCCTGGGGTGAACACTGAAGCTTTCTTT. This gives the protein CASRPGVNTEAFF.

This clone has just one count. The chain combines TRBV4-1 with TRBJ1-2, with D perhaps matching TRBD1 (6 bases). The CDR3 length is 13 residues. With 0 bases removed from V and 5 bases from J, the gap between germline ends came to 7 bases. Looked up from germline, CDR1 is MGHRA and CDR2 is YSYEKL. CDR3 nucleotide sequence: TGCGCCAGCAGCCAAGAGACAGGATATGGCTACACCTTC. It specifies CASSQETGYGYTF.

Only one count was recorded for this clone. The chain recombines TRBV29-1 with TRBJ2-2, with TRBD2 matching over 8 bases. Looked up from germline, CDR1 is SQVTM and CDR2 is ANQGSEA. V shed 3 bases, J shed 7 bases, and the junction held 7 bases outside the gene matches. CDR3 size: 14 residues. Written as DNA, the CDR3 is TGCAGCGTTGAGGGGCGGGGGGTGATCGGGGAGCTGTTTTTT. This sequence encodes CSVEGRGVIGELFF.